The 28 T cell receptor beta chains below all came from one sample that was sequenced in a study of T cell responses to AZD1222 COVID-19 vaccine. Sequenced by immunoSEQ multiplex PCR; TCRdb stores in-frame clones only, minus some. The sample shows some 100,000 clones, 85% to 90% of them seen only once. The sample in question was peripheral blood, obtained on day 0 of AZD1222 vaccination. The receptors were gathered from an adult in good health.

The chain recombines TRBV5-1 with TRBJ1-3; the D gene is possibly TRBD1 (6 bases). Per germline, CDR1 SGHRS and CDR2 YFSETQ. The CDR3 sequence is 16 residues long. The germline V and J ends were trimmed by 5 bases and 2 bases, with 17 bases remaining between them. The chain's CDR3 is CASRLDQGMPGNTIYF. CDR3 bases: TGCGCCAGCAGACTTGACCAGGGGATGCCTGGAAACACCATATATTTT.

The chain uses TRBV5-1 and TRBJ1-4, with TRBD1 matching 8 bases. V lost 4 bases and J lost 6; bases outside the gene matches: 11. CDR1 is SGHRS and CDR2 is YFSETQ in the germline V gene. This CDR3 contains 16 residues. DNA of the CDR3: TGCGCCAGCAGCCATTCCTCTGACAGGGGTGATGAAAAACTGTTTTTT. Its translation: CASSHSSDRGDEKLFF. Supplemented by reference TRBV5-1 and TRBJ1-4, the full variable domain reads KAGVTQTPRYLIKTRGQQVTLSCSPISGHRSVSWYQQTPGQGLQFLFEYFSETQRNKGNFPGRFSGRQFSNSRSEMNVSTLELGDSALYLCASSHSSDRGDEKLFFGSGTQLSVL.

The chain combines TRBV4-1 with TRBJ2-5; a weak D match, TRBD1 (6 bases). CDR1 and CDR2 from the germline V gene are MGHRA and YSYEKL. CDR3 length: 15 amino acids. V gave up 5 bases and J gave up 5 bases, with 18 bases separating them. CDR3 nucleotide sequence: TGCGCCAGCAGCGAGTACAGGGATATAGGGGAGACCCAGTACTTC. This sequence encodes CASSEYRDIGETQYF.

The chain employs TRBV20-1 and TRBJ2-7; tentative D call: TRBD2 (6 bases). Germline CDR1 is DFQATT and CDR2 is SNEGSKA (reference sequence). This CDR3 is 16 amino acids long. V dropped 3 bases and J dropped 8 bases, with 26 bases sitting between them. The CDR3 bases are TGCAGTGCTAGTGTACAGGAGGGTGGGGGTTACTTGAAGCAGTACTTC. Amino acids: CSASVQEGGGYLKQYF.

The V gene is TRBV10-3, the J gene TRBJ2-3; D may be TRBD1 or TRBD2 (6 bases each). Trimming took off 8 bases at V and 4 bases at J, with 13 bases between the two ends. Germline V lookup: CDR1 ENHRY, CDR2 SYGVKD. The CDR3 is 13 amino acids. The CDR3 DNA sequence: TGTGCCATCTCGTGGGGGGCCGCAGATACGCAGTATTTT. It translates to CAISWGAADTQYF.

DNA of the CDR3: TGTGCCAGTAGTATAGGGAGGTGGAGGGGCGAGGAGACCCAGTACTTC. It is translated as CASSIGRWRGEETQYF. The chain combines TRBV19 with TRBJ2-5, with D tentatively TRBD2 (6 bases). The CDR3 length is 16 residues. Trimming shortened V by 1 base and J by 5 bases, and 17 bases separated the two germline ends. Germline V lookup: CDR1 LNHDA, CDR2 SQIVND (reference sequence).

The chain is built from TRBV4-1 and TRBJ1-2; tentative D call: TRBD1 (5 bases). Germline values: CDR1 MGHRA, CDR2 YSYEKL. This CDR3 spans 12 amino acids. Deletions cut 4 bases from V and 6 bases from J, with 9 bases between. The CDR3 bases are TGCGCCAGCAGCCCGAGAGGGGATGGCTACACCTTC. This translates into CASSPRGDGYTF.

This chain links TRBV9 with TRBJ1-2; D possibly corresponds to TRBD1 (6 bases). Per the germline V gene, CDR1 is SGDLS and CDR2 is YYNGEE. This CDR3 is built from 14 residues. V dropped 3 bases and J dropped 8 bases, with 17 bases sitting between them. CDR3 sequence (DNA): TGTGCCAGCAGCGAAAATACAGGGTTAGGGGGCTACACCTTC. The encoded protein is CASSENTGLGGYTF.

The gene calls are TRBV5-1 and TRBJ2-1; 8 nucleotides align to TRBD1. Germline CDR1 and CDR2: SGHRS and YFSETQ. The J segment lost 8 bases and the V segment lost 5 bases, leaving 15 bases of the junction unmatched. This CDR3 is built from 16 residues. In nucleotides, the CDR3 is TGCGCCAGCAGGCAGTCGGGGACAGGTGTATTGGATGAGCAGTTCTTC. This encodes CASRQSGTGVLDEQFF.

This chain joins TRBV5-1 and TRBJ2-7, with D tentatively TRBD1 or TRBD2 (6 bases each). The CDR3 covers 12 residues. V dropped 4 bases and J dropped 6 bases, with 11 bases sitting between them. CDR1 and CDR2 from the germline V gene are SGHRS and YFSETQ. DNA of the CDR3: TGCGCCAGCAGCCGGTGGGGGGCCGAGCAGTACTTC. Translated, it gives CASSRWGAEQYF.

V and J are TRBV28 and TRBJ1-5; D may be TRBD1 (6 bases). CDR3 length: 14 residues. Trimming stripped 9 bases from V and 0 bases from J, with 12 bases between. Germline V CDR1 and CDR2: MDHEN, SYDVKM. CDR3 amino acids: CASKDSYSNQPQHF. CDR3 nucleotide sequence: TGTGCCAGTAAGGACAGCTATAGCAATCAGCCCCAGCATTTT. The complete variable domain, with remaining parts taken from reference TRBV28 and TRBJ1-5, reads DVKVTQSSRYLVKRTGEKVFLECVQDMDHENMFWYRQDPGLGLRLIYFSYDVKMKEKGDIPEGYSVSREKKERFSLILESASTNQTSMYLCASKDSYSNQPQHFGDGTRLSIL.

This chain links TRBV6-1 with TRBJ1-2; tentatively, D is TRBD1 (6 bases). CDR1 and CDR2 from the germline V gene are MNHNS and SASEGT. This CDR3 has 17 residues. Trimming pared 1 base from V and 6 bases from J, leaving 21 bases between. CDR3 in amino acids: CASSEVPGARRGNGYTF. The DNA of the CDR3 is TGTGCCAGCAGTGAAGTACCGGGGGCGCGGAGAGGTAATGGCTACACCTTC.

CDR3 in amino acids: CASSIGEGLIYGYTF. CDR3 nucleotides: TGTGCCAGTAGTATTGGAGAGGGGCTCATCTATGGCTACACCTTC. V and J are TRBV19 and TRBJ1-2; maybe TRBD1 (5 bases). Trimming took 3 bases from V and 4 from J, leaving 15 bases between them. Looked up from germline, CDR1 is LNHDA and CDR2 is SQIVND (reference sequence). There are 15 residues in the CDR3.

This clone occurred a few times. The V and J genes are TRBV4-2 and TRBJ1-4; 9 positions agree with TRBD1. This CDR3 has 15 amino acids. Germline V gene data show CDR1 as LGHNA and CDR2 as YNFKEQ. V lost 1 base to trimming and J lost 7 bases; unmatched junction nucleotides: 4. CDR3 amino acids: CASSQGAGQGEKLFF. CDR3 bases: TGTGCCAGCAGCCAAGGAGCGGGACAGGGTGAAAAACTGTTTTTT.

The rearrangement links TRBV30 to TRBJ2-3; 10 positions agree with TRBD2. The length of the CDR3 is 15 residues. Per germline, CDR1 GTSNPN and CDR2 SVGIG (reference sequence). Trimming at V came to 4 bases and at J to 1 base, leaving 5 bases not matched to a gene. The CDR3 sequence is CAWNRLAGGTDTQYF. DNA for the CDR3: TGTGCCTGGAATAGGCTAGCGGGAGGCACAGATACGCAGTATTTT.

The chain links TRBV9 to TRBJ2-1; TRBD1 matches 10 bases. This CDR3 is built from 19 residues. V lost 3 bases, J lost 4 bases, and 16 bases stayed unmatched. Germline loops: CDR1 SGDLS, CDR2 YYNGEE. CDR3: CASSASRGRQGARYNEQFF. The CDR3 nucleotides are TGTGCCAGCAGCGCAAGCCGAGGGAGACAGGGGGCAAGGTACAATGAGCAGTTCTTC.

V is TRBV6-6 and J is TRBJ1-2; perhaps TRBD1 as D (5 bases). The CDR3 has 15 amino acids. Germline values: CDR1 MNHNY, CDR2 SVGAGI (reference sequence). V lost 5 bases to trimming and J lost 2 bases, with 15 bases between them. The CDR3 here is CASSPSRRDNYGYTF. CDR3 nucleotide sequence: TGTGCCAGCAGTCCCTCCCGGAGGGACAACTATGGCTACACCTTC.

The chain combines TRBV28 with TRBJ2-2; 8 bases fit TRBD1. With 6 bases clipped from V and 5 bases from J, the junction kept 2 bases outside the gene matches. This CDR3 spans 13 amino acids. Germline CDR1 MDHEN, CDR2 SYDVKM. The CDR3 spells CASRTGGTGELFF. The CDR3 DNA reads TGTGCCAGCAGAACAGGGGGGACCGGGGAGCTGTTTTTT. Full variable domain (remainder filled in from reference TRBV28 and TRBJ2-2): DVKVTQSSRYLVKRTGEKVFLECVQDMDHENMFWYRQDPGLGLRLIYFSYDVKMKEKGDIPEGYSVSREKKERFSLILESASTNQTSMYLCASRTGGTGELFFGEGSRLTVL.

The V call is TRBV28, the J call TRBJ2-7; 9 bases align to TRBD2. Germline V gene sequence: CDR1 MDHEN, CDR2 SYDVKM. This CDR3 is 15 amino acids long. V shed 5 bases, J shed 0 bases, and the junction held 5 bases outside the gene matches. The CDR3 DNA is TGTGCCAGCAGTGATTATAGCGGGAGCTCCTACGAGCAGTACTTC. As protein: CASSDYSGSSYEQYF.

V is TRBV2 and J is TRBJ2-5; 7 bases fit TRBD2. With V trimmed by 7 bases and J by 5 bases, 10 bases remained unmatched. Germline loops: CDR1 SNHLY, CDR2 FYNNEI. This CDR3 is 14 amino acids long. This CDR3 reads CASTHGLGGETQYF. CDR3 sequence (DNA): TGTGCCAGCACCCACGGACTGGGGGGGGAGACCCAGTACTTC.

This clone has just one count. The rearrangement joins TRBV21-1 to TRBJ2-6; no DNA check was done on the table's D call, TRBD2. TRBV21-1 is deemed a pseudogene. The CDR3 has 19 residues. CDR3 loop: CASSKSRGFGWAGANVLTF. The DNA of the CDR3 is TGTGCCAGCAGCAAATCGCGCGGGTTTGGATGGGCTGGGGCCAACGTCCTGACTTTC.

Only a few counts were recorded for this clone. V is TRBV27 and J is TRBJ2-7, with TRBD1 identical over 9 bases. With V trimmed by 5 bases and J by 3 bases, 11 bases remained unmatched. The germline CDR1 and CDR2 sequences are MNHEY and SMNVEV (reference sequence). CDR3 length equals 16 residues. CDR3 nucleotides: TGTGCCAGCAGTCCGAGTGAGGGACAGGGCAACTACGAGCAGTACTTC. Translated, it gives CASSPSEGQGNYEQYF.

The chain is built from TRBV18 and TRBJ1-2; D not resolved. Germline V gene lookup returns CDR1 KGHSH and CDR2 LQKENI. The CDR3 has 15 residues. V shed 5 bases and J shed 4 bases, with 17 bases lying between them. CDR3 sequence reads: CASSSDALRSYGYTF. The CDR3 bases are TGTGCCAGCTCATCCGATGCCCTCAGGTCCTATGGCTACACCTTC.

The chain links TRBV5-1 to TRBJ1-2, with D possibly being TRBD1 (6 bases). Per the germline V gene, CDR1 is SGHRS and CDR2 is YFSETQ. This CDR3 has 13 residues. The germline V and J ends were trimmed by 0 bases and 8 bases, with 11 bases remaining between them. The CDR3 DNA is TGCGCCAGCAGCTTGGGTACAGGGTCCGGCTACACCTTC. It encodes CASSLGTGSGYTF.

V gene TRBV7-8 combines with J gene TRBJ1-6, with no clear D. V shed 5 bases and J shed 9 bases, with 11 bases lying between them. Germline V gene sequence: CDR1 SGHVS, CDR2 FQNEAQ. The CDR3 is 13 residues long. DNA for the CDR3: TGTGCCAGCAGCCGTAGTGAGGGTTCACCCCTCCACTTT. Translation gives CASSRSEGSPLHF.

This clone was seen just once. The chain uses TRBV19 and TRBJ1-2, with no clear D. The CDR3 is 15 amino acids. Per the germline V gene, CDR1 is LNHDA and CDR2 is SQIVND (reference sequence). V lost 4 bases and J 0 bases, leaving 12 bases between the germline ends. DNA for the CDR3: TGTGCCAGTAGTACCCACAGTGAAGCTAACTATGGCTACACCTTC. As protein: CASSTHSEANYGYTF.

The sample holds one count of this clone. The gene calls are TRBV3-1 (or the pseudogene TRBV3-2) and TRBJ1-1; 7 bases align to TRBD1. CDR1 LGHDT and CDR2 YNNKEL come from the germline V gene (reference sequence). The V gene end was trimmed by 3 bases and the J gene end by 0 bases; junction bases not matched to a gene: 1. CDR3 length: 14 amino acids. The CDR3 DNA reads TGTGCCAGCAGCCAGGGACAGCTGAACACTGAAGCTTTCTTT. This sequence encodes CASSQGQLNTEAFF.

This chain connects TRBV5-4 to TRBJ2-3; 8 bases are shared with TRBD2. After removal of 3 bases from V and 3 bases from J, the junction contained 6 bases not matched to a gene. Germline CDR1 and CDR2: SGHNT and YYREEE (reference sequence). The CDR3 contains 15 residues. The CDR3 is CASSSGGRRTDTQYF. CDR3 coding DNA: TGTGCCAGCAGCTCGGGGGGGCGTCGGACAGATACGCAGTATTTT.